This T cell receptor (beta chain) was identified during a study of cytomegalovirus exposure and HLA in healthy donors (dated by TCRdb to 2015 to 2018). Study-wide context: An earlier analysis of approximately 590 of the donors reported more than 250 Gb of sequence data and 117 million unique TCR beta sequences from some 180 million T cells. Using immunosequencing, the study profiled T cell repertoires from 666 subjects and related those repertoires to cytomegalovirus serostatus. A later analysis re-analyzed previously published TCR beta repertoires from 660 or so donors and added high-resolution HLA genotyping to study TCR occurrence patterns. Donor age, sex, ethnicity and CMV serostatus were compiled together with the repertoire data. Across around 400 genotyped donors of the cohort, an average of roughly 250,000 unique TCR beta nucleotide sequences per donor were sequenced, and roughly 20% of those sequences were non-productive. High-throughput TCR immunosequencing, statistical association of individual TCRs with disease status, and machine learning were combined to predict cytomegalovirus infection status. A later genetic analysis used genome-wide SNP genotypes for about 55% of the 666 donors, treating that subset as a discovery cohort. In an earlier analysis of over 550 of the donors, high-throughput TCR beta sequencing was used to judge whether each TCR beta V gene segment behaved as functional or pseudogenic. The study aimed to test whether signatures of past pathogen exposure could be identified by cataloging public T cell receptors. All discovery cohort repertoires had been generated using a single sequencing platform. Both class I and class II loci were covered by HLA typing, at four-digit resolution. Besides the first cohort of around 700 subjects, a separate validation cohort made up of 90 to 150 different subjects was used. Rather than drawing on any new phenotypic data, the later analysis identified candidate immune exposures from TCR beta sequences and the way those sequences occurred across donors. Approximately 310 gigabases of sequencing data and tens of millions of unique TCR sequences made up an early release that covered about 640 HLA-typed donors. Four or five DR-DQ haplotypes were handled as single units for association and clustering because linkage in the cohort was strong. Among the roughly 400 genotyped donors, around 81% belonged to the genetic ancestry cluster associated with self-reported Caucasian donors. Typing coverage differed by locus: A, B, C, DRB1 and DQB1 were typed in roughly 629-630 donors, DQA1 in 500 to 550, DPA1 in around 610, and DPB1 in 400 to 490.

In total, approximately 610 healthy bone marrow donors made up the cohort. Cohort members were all nominally healthy when sampled, although unrecorded immune exposures were likely present. CMV serostatus was positive for almost 300 and negative for about half of the roughly 700 cohort members, and was not recorded for this donor. Each donor provided a peripheral blood sample, and peripheral blood mononuclear cells were used for TCR beta sequencing. Genomic DNA extraction from the blood cell samples was performed with the Qiagen DNeasy Blood Extraction Kit. Concerning this clone: The antigen it recognizes is unknown. The sample holds no much larger clone one base away, and base qualities are not on file.

From cysteine to phenylalanine, the CDR3 is 16 amino acids long. Left in the record is the CDR3 DNA by itself, 48 bases read in frame from the first base. CDR1 WNHNN and CDR2 SYGVQD were looked up in the germline V gene (reference sequence). Compared with germline, V lacks 5 bases and J lacks 5 bases; bases without a gene match: 9. Results the study describes overall, beyond this receptor: According to a later analysis, most CMV-associated TCR beta chains appeared to be HLA-restricted, and the HLA associations seemed to be driven largely by CMV exposure. In a later genetic analysis, fewer N-insertions in productive TCRs were reported among donors in an Asian-associated ancestry cluster than the approximately 670-donor mean. Compared with equally common non-associated chains, HLA-associated TCR beta chains in a later analysis were more clonally expanded and had lower generation probabilities. CMV serostatus was the only immune exposure information available for the cohort. A cluster of highly shared sequence variants was judged likely to represent a technical artifact of the sequencing pipeline. According to a later analysis, TCR association rates differed among HLA loci, with DRB1 alleles showing the most associated TCRs and HLA-C alleles showing the fewest. The study gave a list of some 150 TCR beta chains associated with cytomegalovirus. When HLA alleles, especially DR and DQ, strongly co-occurred, TCR associations were difficult to assign to individual alleles. In vitro tests confirmed that three of the cytomegalovirus-associated TCR beta chains recognize cytomegalovirus antigens. An association between a missense DCLRE1C variant and V-gene and J-gene trimming of TCR beta chains was found in a later genetic analysis and replicated in an independent cohort. In a later analysis, some 18,000 TCR beta sequences were associated with specific HLA alleles at a false discovery rate of 0.05. Only TCR beta chains were sequenced in this cohort, and the absence of alpha or paired-chain data limited detectable features. Some IMGT-functional V segments, including TRBV6-2 and TRBV6-3, could not be distinguished by the 87-base-pair reads and were therefore excluded. In an earlier analysis of 587 of the donors, most TCR beta V segments were observed in productive rearrangements about 87% or about 30% of the time, broadly matching IMGT annotations. A further reported finding was that TCR beta sequences accurately predicted the HLA-A and HLA-B alleles for most subjects in the first cohort. The authors suggested that the approach could potentially be generalized to other disease states and immunological phenotypes. Linkage disequilibrium might explain the correlated functional status among segregating V segments, but an unknown experimental factor could not be excluded. The earlier analysis of some 560 of the donors excluded around 17 rarely observed V segments, including chromosome 9 orphons, because counts were too low. Roughly uniform sequencing depth across donors was assumed in presence/absence analyses, although this assumption may not hold. Cytomegalovirus status was reported to be diagnosed by the classifier with high specificity and sensitivity in both the original and validation cohorts. Because HLA typing was unavailable for some donors at each locus, only the typed subset was used in association tests. While some public TCRs were present in many individuals, most TCR sequences turned up only very rarely across donors. Several of the top co-occurrence clusters appeared to be linked to parvovirus B19, influenza, CMV and Epstein-Barr virus, according to a later analysis.

Library construction relied on the immunoSEQ multiplex PCR assay. For the multiplex PCR, a mixture combining 60 forward primers for TCR Vbeta segments and 13 reverse primers for TCR Jbeta segments was used. The CDR3 region of rearranged TCR beta genes was amplified from genomic DNA with a multiplex PCR assay. The Illumina HiSeq System was used to sequence the amplified TCR beta libraries as 87-base-pair reads. For the original study's pipeline: A later analysis counted about 76 million unique TCR beta chains across the 550 to 700 repertoires, and some 11 million of these chains were shared by at least two donors. A nearest-neighbor algorithm error-corrected the raw reads and collapsed the reads into unique sequences, merging closely related sequences to remove PCR and sequencing errors. CDR3 sequences were aligned to IMGT reference sequences to assign V, D and J gene segments. For a sequence to be retained, a match of at least six nucleotides to both a V gene segment and a J gene segment was required. Rearrangements were classified as productive when the CDR3 lacked stop codons and remained in frame with V and J, and all other rearrangements were classified as non-productive. Following IMGT convention, CDR3 was defined as the stretch from the second conserved V-encoded cysteine to the conserved J-encoded phenylalanine. The earlier analysis of roughly 590 of the donors excluded sequences that lacked an unambiguous match to a single V gene segment. In an earlier analysis of roughly 600 of the donors, a V segment was called functional when productive rearrangements were above 56.7%, and segregating when the standard deviation between donors exceeded 5%. A statistical classification framework was built to diagnose cytomegalovirus status from the catalog of TCR beta chain sequences. V and J gene assignment, in a later analysis, came from comparing TCR nucleotide sequences with IMGT/GENE-DB human TR gene sequences. Using the TCRdist pipeline, a later analysis assigned CDR3 sequences along with most-parsimonious VDJ recombination scenarios. In a later analysis, each TCR beta chain was defined by its CDR3 amino acid sequence together with its V-gene family, and reads without a unique V-gene family were excluded. To address suspected cross-contamination and a sequencing artifact, a later analysis removed a few hundred highly shared, low-generation-probability nucleotide sequences. A later analysis calculated a clonal expansion index for each public chain from normalized within-repertoire ranks of inferred template counts. Generation probabilities in a later analysis came from a VDJ recombination model fitted to out-of-frame rearrangements, and those results were checked against IGoR. A later analysis scored TCR-TCR, TCR-HLA and TCR-CMV co-occurrence with hypergeometric tests, applying a repertoire-size bias correction to TCR pairs. In a later analysis, false discovery rates were estimated by permuting HLA or CMV assignments 20 times. A later analysis grouped co-occurring TCRs with DBSCAN, adding TCRdist sequence similarity when clustering within HLA-allele-positive subsets. Repertoires with fewer than 30,000 or more than 120,000 public chains were left out of co-occurrence clustering, as were roughly five repertoires with anomalous nucleotide sharing. Not all clones reach the TCRdb copy of this immuneACCESS table, which keeps in-frame sequences only. Checked studies attribute under half of the gap to unresolved V genes and leave the rest unexplained. Clonal size and the V and J genes are those of that table, whereas D and trimming came from the DNA. The sample table lists roughly 110,000 clones, 74% of them with a count of one. The top ten clones comprise just over 2% of the sample.

The chain employs TRBV10-1 and TRBJ2-2, with 9 bases in between that match TRBD2. The material sequenced was PBMCs. The receptor was derived from a human donor in good health. The CDR3 corresponds to CASSPRAGGETGELFF. At the DNA level, the sequence is TGCGCCAGCAGTCCTCGAGCGGGGGGAGAGACCGGGGAGCTGTTTTTT.